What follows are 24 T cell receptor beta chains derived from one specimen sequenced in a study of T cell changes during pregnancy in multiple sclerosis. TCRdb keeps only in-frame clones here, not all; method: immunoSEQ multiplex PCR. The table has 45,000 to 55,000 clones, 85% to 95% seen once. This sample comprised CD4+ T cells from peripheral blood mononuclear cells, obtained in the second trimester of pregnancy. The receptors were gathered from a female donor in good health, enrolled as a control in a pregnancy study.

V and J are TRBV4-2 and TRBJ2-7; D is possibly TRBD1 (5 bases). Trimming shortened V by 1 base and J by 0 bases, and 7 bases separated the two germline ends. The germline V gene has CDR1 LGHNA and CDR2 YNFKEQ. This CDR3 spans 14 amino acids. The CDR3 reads CASSQVTDSYEQYF. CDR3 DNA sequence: TGTGCCAGCAGCCAAGTGACAGACTCCTACGAGCAGTACTTC.

The CDR3 reads CASSEGLAVGGETQYF. The CDR3, as DNA: TGCGCCAGCAGCGAGGGACTAGCGGTGGGAGGAGAGACCCAGTACTTC. The V and J genes are TRBV5-1 and TRBJ2-5; TRBD2 matches 11 bases. The CDR3 extends over 16 amino acids. Per the germline V gene, CDR1 is SGHRS and CDR2 is YFSETQ. The V segment lost 4 bases and the J segment 4 bases; nucleotides outside the gene matches: 9. The variable domain in full, with the rest retrieved from reference TRBV5-1 and TRBJ2-5, is KAGVTQTPRYLIKTRGQQVTLSCSPISGHRSVSWYQQTPGQGLQFLFEYFSETQRNKGNFPGRFSGRQFSNSRSEMNVSTLELGDSALYLCASSEGLAVGGETQYFGPGTRLLVL.

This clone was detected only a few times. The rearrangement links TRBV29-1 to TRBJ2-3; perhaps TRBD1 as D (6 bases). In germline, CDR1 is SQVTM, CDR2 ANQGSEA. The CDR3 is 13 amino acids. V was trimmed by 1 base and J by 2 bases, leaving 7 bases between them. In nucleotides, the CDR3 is TGCAGCGTTGAAGGGACAGACACAGATACGCAGTATTTT. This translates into CSVEGTDTDTQYF.

The chain's CDR3 is CASSERQGPNTGELFF. For the CDR3, the DNA is TGTGCCAGCAGCGAGAGACAGGGTCCGAACACCGGGGAGCTGTTTTTT. The rearrangement links TRBV9 to TRBJ2-2; the match to TRBD1 covers 7 bases. This CDR3 has 16 residues. The V and J ends lost 3 bases and 0 bases, in that order; junction bases with no gene match: 5. Germline CDR1 reads SGDLS; CDR2 reads YYNGEE.

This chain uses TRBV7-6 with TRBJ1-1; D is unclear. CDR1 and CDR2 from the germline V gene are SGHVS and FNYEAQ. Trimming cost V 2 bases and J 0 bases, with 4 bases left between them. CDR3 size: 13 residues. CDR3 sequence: CASSLQMNTEAFF. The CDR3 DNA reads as TGTGCCAGCAGCTTACAGATGAACACTGAAGCTTTCTTT.

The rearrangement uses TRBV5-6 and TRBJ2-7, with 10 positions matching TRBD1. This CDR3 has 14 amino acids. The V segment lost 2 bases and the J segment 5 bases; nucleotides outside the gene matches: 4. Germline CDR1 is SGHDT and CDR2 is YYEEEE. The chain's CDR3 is CASSLTGQGNEQYF. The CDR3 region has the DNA TGTGCCAGCAGCTTAACGGGACAGGGGAACGAGCAGTACTTC.

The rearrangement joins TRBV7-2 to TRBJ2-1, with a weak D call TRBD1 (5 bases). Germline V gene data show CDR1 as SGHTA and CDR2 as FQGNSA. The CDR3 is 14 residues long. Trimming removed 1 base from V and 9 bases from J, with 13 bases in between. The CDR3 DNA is TGTGCCAGCAGCTTAGATTCAGGGCGGCGTGAGCAGTTCTTC. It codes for CASSLDSGRREQFF.

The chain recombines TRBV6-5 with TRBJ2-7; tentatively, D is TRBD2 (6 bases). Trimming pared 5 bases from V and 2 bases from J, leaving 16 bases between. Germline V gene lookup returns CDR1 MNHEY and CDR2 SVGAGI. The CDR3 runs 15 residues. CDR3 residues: CASSRGTVRTYEQYF. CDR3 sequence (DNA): TGTGCCAGCAGTCGGGGGACGGTGCGCACCTACGAGCAGTACTTC.

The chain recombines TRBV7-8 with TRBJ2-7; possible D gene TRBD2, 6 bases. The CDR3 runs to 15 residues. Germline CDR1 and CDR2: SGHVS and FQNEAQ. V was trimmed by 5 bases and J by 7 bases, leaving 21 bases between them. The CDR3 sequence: CASSLSRDSLGEQYF. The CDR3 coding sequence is TGTGCCAGCAGCCTTTCCCGGGACTCCCTGGGGGAGCAGTACTTC.

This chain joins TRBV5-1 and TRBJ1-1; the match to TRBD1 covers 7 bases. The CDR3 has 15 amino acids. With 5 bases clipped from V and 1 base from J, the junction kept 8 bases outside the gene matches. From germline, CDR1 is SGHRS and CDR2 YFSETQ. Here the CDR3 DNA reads TGCGCCAGCAGATCTACAGGGGCGGCGAACACTGAAGCTTTCTTT. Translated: CASRSTGAANTEAFF.

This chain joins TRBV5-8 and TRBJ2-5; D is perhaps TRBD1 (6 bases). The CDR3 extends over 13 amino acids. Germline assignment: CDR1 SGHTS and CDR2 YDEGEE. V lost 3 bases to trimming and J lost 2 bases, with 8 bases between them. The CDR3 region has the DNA TGTGCCAGCAGCTGGCAGGGGCAAGAGACCCAGTACTTC. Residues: CASSWQGQETQYF.

CDR3 in amino acids: CASSTLTGQPQHF. The CDR3 DNA reads TGTGCCAGTAGTACCCTGACAGGGCAGCCCCAGCATTTT. This chain uses TRBV19 with TRBJ1-5, with 7 bases fitting TRBD1. Germline V gene lookup returns CDR1 LNHDA and CDR2 SQIVND (reference sequence). This CDR3 has 13 amino acids. V trimming: 4 bases; J trimming: 7 bases; junction bases outside the gene matches: 4.

The CDR3 loop is CASTRANYGYTF. CDR3 coding DNA: TGTGCCAGTACCCGGGCTAACTATGGCTACACCTTC. J is TRBJ1-2 and V is TRBV28; D remains unclear. CDR1 is MDHEN and CDR2 is SYDVKM in the germline V gene. V lost 9 bases and J lost 0, with 8 bases in between. This CDR3 has 12 residues.

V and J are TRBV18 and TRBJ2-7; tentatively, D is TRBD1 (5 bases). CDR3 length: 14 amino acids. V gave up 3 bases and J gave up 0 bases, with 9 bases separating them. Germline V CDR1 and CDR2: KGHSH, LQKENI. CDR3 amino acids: CASSPDTYSYEQYF. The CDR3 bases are TGTGCCAGCTCACCGGACACCTACTCCTACGAGCAGTACTTC.

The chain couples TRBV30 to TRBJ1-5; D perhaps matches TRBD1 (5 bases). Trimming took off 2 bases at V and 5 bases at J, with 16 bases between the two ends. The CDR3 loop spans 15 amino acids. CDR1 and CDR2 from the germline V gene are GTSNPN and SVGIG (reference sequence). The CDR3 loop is CAWSPIDSLDQPQHF. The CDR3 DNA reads TGTGCCTGGAGTCCAATCGACAGCCTAGATCAGCCCCAGCATTTT.

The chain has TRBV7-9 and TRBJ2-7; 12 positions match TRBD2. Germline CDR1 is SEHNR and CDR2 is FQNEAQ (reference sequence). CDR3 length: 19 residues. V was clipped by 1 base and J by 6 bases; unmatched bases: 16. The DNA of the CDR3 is TGTGCCAGCAGCTTAGGCCTGACTAGCGGGAGAACTTGGTCCGGCGAGCAGTACTTC. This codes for CASSLGLTSGRTWSGEQYF.

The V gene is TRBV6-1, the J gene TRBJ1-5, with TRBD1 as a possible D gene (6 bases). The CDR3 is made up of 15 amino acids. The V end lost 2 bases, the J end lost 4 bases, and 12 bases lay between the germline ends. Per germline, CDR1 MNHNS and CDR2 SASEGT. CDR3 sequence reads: CASSEQGSKNQPQHF. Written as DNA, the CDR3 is TGTGCCAGCAGTGAACAGGGGTCAAAAAATCAGCCCCAGCATTTT.

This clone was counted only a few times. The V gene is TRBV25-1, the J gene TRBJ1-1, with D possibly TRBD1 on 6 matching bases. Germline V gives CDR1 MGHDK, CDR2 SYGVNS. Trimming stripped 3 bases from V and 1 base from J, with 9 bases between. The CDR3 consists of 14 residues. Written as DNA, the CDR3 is TGTGCCAGCAGTGACCGGGACAAGAACACTGAAGCTTTCTTT. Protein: CASSDRDKNTEAFF.

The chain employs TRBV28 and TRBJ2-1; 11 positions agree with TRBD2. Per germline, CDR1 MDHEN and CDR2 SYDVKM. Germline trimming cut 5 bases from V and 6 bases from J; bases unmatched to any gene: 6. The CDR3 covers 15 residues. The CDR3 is CASSPGLAEANEQFF. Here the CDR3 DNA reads TGTGCCAGCAGTCCGGGACTAGCGGAGGCCAATGAGCAGTTCTTC.

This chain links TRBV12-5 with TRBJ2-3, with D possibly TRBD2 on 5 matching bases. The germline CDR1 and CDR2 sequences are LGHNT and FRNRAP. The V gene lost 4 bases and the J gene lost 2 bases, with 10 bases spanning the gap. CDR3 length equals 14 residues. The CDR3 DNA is TGTGCTAGTGGTTCGGGGTATTCCACAGATACGCAGTATTTT. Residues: CASGSGYSTDTQYF.

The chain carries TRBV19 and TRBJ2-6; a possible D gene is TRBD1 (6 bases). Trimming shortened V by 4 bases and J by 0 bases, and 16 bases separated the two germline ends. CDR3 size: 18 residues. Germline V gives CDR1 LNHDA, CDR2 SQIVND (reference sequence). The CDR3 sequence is CASSTPRGESSGANVLTF. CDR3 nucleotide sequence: TGTGCCAGTAGTACCCCCAGGGGAGAGAGCTCTGGGGCCAACGTCCTGACTTTC.

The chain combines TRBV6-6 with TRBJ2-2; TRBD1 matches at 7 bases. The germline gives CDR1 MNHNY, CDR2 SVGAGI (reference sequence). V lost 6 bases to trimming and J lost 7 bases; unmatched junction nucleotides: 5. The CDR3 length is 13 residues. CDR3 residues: CASRRQGHGELFF. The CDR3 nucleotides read TGTGCCAGCAGGCGACAGGGTCACGGGGAGCTGTTTTTT.

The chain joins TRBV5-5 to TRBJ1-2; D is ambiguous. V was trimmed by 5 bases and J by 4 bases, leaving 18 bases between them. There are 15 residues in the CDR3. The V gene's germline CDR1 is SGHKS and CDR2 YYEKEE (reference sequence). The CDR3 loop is CASSLHREPLYGYTF. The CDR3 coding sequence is TGTGCCAGCAGTTTGCATAGGGAGCCTCTCTATGGCTACACCTTC.

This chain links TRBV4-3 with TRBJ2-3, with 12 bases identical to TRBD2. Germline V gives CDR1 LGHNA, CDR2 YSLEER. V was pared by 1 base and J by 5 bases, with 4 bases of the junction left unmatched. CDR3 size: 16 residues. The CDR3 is CASSQGLAGEVDTQYF. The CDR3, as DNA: TGCGCCAGCAGCCAAGGACTAGCGGGAGAGGTAGATACGCAGTATTTT.